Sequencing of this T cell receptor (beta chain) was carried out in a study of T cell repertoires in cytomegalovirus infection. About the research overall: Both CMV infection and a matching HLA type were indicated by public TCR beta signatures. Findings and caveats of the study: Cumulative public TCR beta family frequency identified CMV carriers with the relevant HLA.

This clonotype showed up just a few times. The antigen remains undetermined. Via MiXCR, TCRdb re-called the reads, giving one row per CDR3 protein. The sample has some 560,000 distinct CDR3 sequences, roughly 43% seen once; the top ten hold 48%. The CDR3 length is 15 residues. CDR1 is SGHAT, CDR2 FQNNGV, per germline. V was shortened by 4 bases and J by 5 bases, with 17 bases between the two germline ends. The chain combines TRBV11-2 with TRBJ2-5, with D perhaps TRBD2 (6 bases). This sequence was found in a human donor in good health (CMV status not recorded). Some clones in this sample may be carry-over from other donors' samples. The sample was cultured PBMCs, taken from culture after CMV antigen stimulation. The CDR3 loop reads CASSSGGGVGETQYF. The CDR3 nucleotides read TGTGCCAGCAGCTCGGGCGGCGGGGTAGGGGAGACCCAGTACTTC.